This TCR beta chain originates from a study of shared clonotypes between healthy human individuals. Study-wide findings and caveats: Rarefaction showed sorted-subset sequencing was incomplete despite large depth. It was observed that 5% to 6% of naive CD4 clonotypes were shared across several donors.

CDR1 is SGHNT, CDR2 YENEEA, per germline. The CDR3 contains 15 residues. Trimming cost V 5 bases and J 3 bases, with 14 bases left between them. Note on this clone: Its target is unknown.

Source study methods: There were no quality scores in the junction-only immunoSEQ sequences, so filtering differed. Data came from immunoSEQ multiplex PCR; TCRdb stores just in-frame clones and leaves some out. The V and J calls and clone size come from that table; D and trimming were worked out from the DNA. The sample yields roughly 2.5 million clones, approximately 92% seen once. Splitting the CD4+ cells yielded a CD45RA+ naive subset and a CD45RA-negative memory subset. The chain couples TRBV11-3 to TRBJ2-1; D uncertain. The sequence came from a man aged 18 to 30 in good health. Sequencing was performed on naive CD4+ T cells sorted from blood. The sample's subset: CD45RA+ positively selected. The CDR3 sequence is CASSRSSQNYNEQFF. In DNA form, the CDR3 reads TGTGCCAGCAGCAGGAGCTCGCAGAACTACAATGAGCAGTTCTTC.